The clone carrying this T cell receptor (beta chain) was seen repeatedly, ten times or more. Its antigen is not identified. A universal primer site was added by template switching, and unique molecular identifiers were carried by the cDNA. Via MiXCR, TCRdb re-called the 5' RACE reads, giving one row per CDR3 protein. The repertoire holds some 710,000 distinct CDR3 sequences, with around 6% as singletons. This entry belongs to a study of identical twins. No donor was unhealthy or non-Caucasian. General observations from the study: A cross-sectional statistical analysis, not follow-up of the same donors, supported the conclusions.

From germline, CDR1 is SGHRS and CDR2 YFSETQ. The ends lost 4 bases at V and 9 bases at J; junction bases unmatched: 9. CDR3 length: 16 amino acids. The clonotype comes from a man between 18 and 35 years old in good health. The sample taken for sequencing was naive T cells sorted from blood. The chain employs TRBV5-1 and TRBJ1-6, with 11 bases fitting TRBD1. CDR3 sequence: CASSLDRGRIGSPLHF. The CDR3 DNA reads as TGCGCCAGCAGCCTGGACAGGGGGCGCATCGGTTCACCCCTCCACTTT.